The rows below give T cell receptor beta chains drawn from one sample of a study of shared clonotypes between healthy human individuals. Only in-frame clones appear in the TCRdb table, and some are missing; sequencing was by immunoSEQ multiplex PCR. This table holds 490,000 or so clones, around 80% found once. Sequencing used PBMCs. These receptors were collected from a middle-aged woman in good health. Some clones in this sample may be carry-over from other donors' samples. Each CDR3 is given with its conserved first and last residue. Fields, in order: J gene, clone size, D gene, V gene, CDR3 length, CDR3 protein, CDR3 DNA. A D gene is named only where the DNA matches it firmly. A row's size may be missing; if present it is once, few, many or a size class.

j_gene: TRBJ1-2; abundance: -; d_gene: TRBD1; v_gene: TRBV7-2; len: 15; CDR3aa: CASSLTGTGGDGYTF; CDR3nt: TGTGCCAGCAGCTTAACCGGGACAGGGGGCGATGGCTACACCTTC
j_gene: TRBJ2-3; abundance: -; d_gene: TRBD2; v_gene: TRBV6-1; len: 13; CDR3aa: CACTAGATDTQYF; CDR3nt: TGTGCCTGCACAGCGGGGGCCACAGATACGCAGTATTTT
j_gene: TRBJ2-7; abundance: -; d_gene: -; v_gene: TRBV7-3; len: 15; CDR3aa: CASSLSSGPSYEQYF; CDR3nt: TGTGCCAGCAGCTTAAGTAGCGGACCTTCCTACGAGCAGTACTTC
j_gene: TRBJ2-1; abundance: -; d_gene: -; v_gene: TRBV15; len: 11; CDR3aa: CATSSYNEQFF; CDR3nt: TGTGCCACCAGCAGCTACAATGAGCAGTTCTTC
j_gene: TRBJ2-3; abundance: many; d_gene: -; v_gene: TRBV7-9; len: 13; CDR3aa: CASSLRATHTQYF; CDR3nt: TGTGCCAGCAGCTTAAGGGCGACTCATACGCAGTATTTT
j_gene: TRBJ2-3; abundance: -; d_gene: -; v_gene: TRBV4-1; len: 19; CDR3aa: CASSRDRQGQIGLADTQYF; CDR3nt: TGCGCCAGCAGCCGCGACCGACAGGGCCAAATAGGACTAGCCGATACGCAGTATTTT
j_gene: TRBJ2-7; abundance: -; d_gene: -; v_gene: TRBV19; len: 11; CDR3aa: CASSGASEQYF; CDR3nt: TGTGCCAGTAGTGGTGCATCCGAGCAGTACTTC
j_gene: TRBJ1-2; abundance: -; d_gene: TRBD1; v_gene: TRBV29-1; len: 14; CDR3aa: CSVEVTGGASGYTF; CDR3nt: TGCAGCGTTGAAGTAACAGGGGGCGCTTCTGGCTACACCTTC
j_gene: TRBJ1-4; abundance: -; d_gene: -; v_gene: TRBV6-5; len: 15; CDR3aa: CASSYSGGTAEKLFF; CDR3nt: TGTGCCAGCAGTTACTCAGGGGGGACCGCTGAAAAACTGTTTTTT
j_gene: TRBJ2-2; abundance: -; d_gene: -; v_gene: TRBV19; len: 13; CDR3aa: CASSIGHTGELFF; CDR3nt: TGTGCCAGTAGTATTGGCCACACCGGGGAGCTGTTTTTT
j_gene: TRBJ1-5; abundance: -; d_gene: -; v_gene: TRBV6-1; len: 13; CDR3aa: CASSWGANQPQHF; CDR3nt: TGTGCCAGCAGTTGGGGGGCTAATCAGCCCCAGCATTTT
j_gene: TRBJ1-3; abundance: -; d_gene: -; v_gene: TRBV10-1; len: 16; CDR3aa: CASSEPQETSGNTIYF; CDR3nt: TGCGCCAGCAGTGAACCCCAGGAGACATCTGGAAACACCATATATTTT
j_gene: TRBJ2-7; abundance: -; d_gene: -; v_gene: TRBV28; len: 15; CDR3aa: CASSLSGEYLYEQYF; CDR3nt: TGTGCCAGCAGTTTATCAGGGGAATATTTGTACGAGCAGTACTTC
j_gene: TRBJ2-7; abundance: -; d_gene: -; v_gene: TRBV5-1; len: 15; CDR3aa: CASSRDLTSTYEQYF; CDR3nt: TGCGCCAGCAGCCGGGATCTGACCTCTACCTACGAGCAGTACTTC
j_gene: TRBJ1-2; abundance: -; d_gene: -; v_gene: TRBV16; len: 16; CDR3aa: CASSQSPSPGTKGYTF; CDR3nt: TGTGCCAGCAGCCAATCACCGAGCCCCGGGACAAAGGGCTACACCTTC
j_gene: TRBJ1-2; abundance: -; d_gene: TRBD1; v_gene: TRBV5-4; len: 17; CDR3aa: CASSRPFATGTGGGYTF; CDR3nt: TGTGCCAGCAGCCGACCCTTCGCGACCGGGACAGGGGGTGGCTACACCTTC
j_gene: TRBJ1-1; abundance: -; d_gene: -; v_gene: TRBV19; len: 13; CDR3aa: CASSIWEATEAFF; CDR3nt: TGTGCCAGTAGTATTTGGGAAGCCACTGAAGCTTTCTTT